This T cell receptor beta chain was recorded in a study of blood T cell repertoires in COVID-19. Whole-study context: Spain, Italy and the United States supplied samples that represented acute and convalescent COVID-19. T cells, B-cell-depleted T cells, or PBMCs provided the cDNA or gDNA that served as material.

How the authors handled the data: Scientists estimated how many nucleated cells there were by amplifying reference gene primers. The table came from immunoSEQ multiplex PCR; TCRdb's copy has only in-frame clones and leaves some out. V and J calls and clone size are as listed in that table; D and trimming were resolved from the DNA. Among about 120,000 clones listed, approximately 86% were seen once. The V end lost 1 base, the J end lost 5 bases, and 18 bases lay between the germline ends. CDR1 and CDR2 (germline): LNHNV, YYDKDF (reference sequence). CDR3 size: 16 residues. The sequence derives from a woman in her forties or fifties with active or convalescent COVID-19. The rearrangement uses TRBV15 and TRBJ2-7; D is possibly TRBD2 (5 bases). The specimen sequenced was peripheral blood. This CDR3 is CATSRGGRGIYDEQYF. The CDR3, as DNA: TGTGCCACCAGCAGAGGCGGCCGGGGTATTTACGACGAGCAGTACTTC.